The rows below give T cell receptor beta chains drawn from one sample of a study of shared clonotypes between healthy human individuals. The method was immunoSEQ multiplex PCR; TCRdb's version includes in-frame clones alone and lacks a portion of them. This sample has 230,000 or so clones, with over 50% found just once. The sequenced sample consisted of memory CD4+ T cells sorted from blood. Every receptor here comes from a man younger than 45 in good health. Each CDR3 is given with its conserved first and last residue. Each record gives: D gene, clone size, V gene, J gene, CDR3 DNA, CDR3 protein. The D gene is left open where the match is weak. The size of a clone is reported for some rows only, either as once, few or many, or as a class for expanded clones.

.	.	TRBV28	TRBJ1-5	TGTGCCAGCTGGGACCTCAAAAATCAGCCCCAGCATTTT	CASWDLKNQPQHF
.	.	TRBV2	TRBJ2-7	TGTGCCAGCGGGAACTTCTACGAGCAGTACTTC	CASGNFYEQYF
TRBD1	once	TRBV25-1	TRBJ1-4	TGTGCCAGCAGTCGGGACAGGGGTTTGACTAATGAAAAACTGTTTTTT	CASSRDRGLTNEKLFF
.	few	TRBV27	TRBJ2-7	TGTGCCAGCAGTTTGACCCGTAATTCCTACGAGCAGTACTTC	CASSLTRNSYEQYF
.	.	TRBV2	TRBJ2-1	TGTGCCAGCAGTGATGCCTGGAACAACCCCAACAATGAGCAGTTCTTC	CASSDAWNNPNNEQFF
TRBD1	once	TRBV6-1	TRBJ1-5	TGTGCCAGCCCCAACAGGGGGCAGGGCAATCAGCCCCAGCATTTT	CASPNRGQGNQPQHF
.	.	TRBV11-3	TRBJ2-7	TGTGCCAGCAGCTTCGTTCCCCAGGGCGAGCAGTACTTC	CASSFVPQGEQYF
.	.	TRBV20-1	TRBJ1-4	TGCAGTGCTACCTTTAATGAAAAACTGTTTTTT	CSATFNEKLFF
.	.	TRBV6-4	TRBJ1-2	TGTGCCAGCAGTGACTCGGCGGAGAGCTATGGCTACACCTTC	CASSDSAESYGYTF
TRBD1	.	TRBV11-2	TRBJ2-7	TGTGCCAGCAGCCGGACAGGGGGCGCCTTTCGCGAGCAGTACTTC	CASSRTGGAFREQYF
TRBD1	.	TRBV29-1	TRBJ2-1	TGCAGCGTCGATGGGTTGGGACAGTTCTACAATGAGCAGTTCTTC	CSVDGLGQFYNEQFF
.	.	TRBV15	TRBJ2-7	TGTGCCACCGGAGACAGGACAACCTACGAGCAGTACTTC	CATGDRTTYEQYF
.	.	TRBV4-2	TRBJ1-1	TGTGCCAGCAGCCATTTTGGGACGGGAATGAACACTGAAGCTTTCTTT	CASSHFGTGMNTEAFF
TRBD2	.	TRBV2	TRBJ2-2	TGTGCCAGCAGTAGGAGTAGCGGGAGAAACGGGGAGCTGTTTTTT	CASSRSSGRNGELFF
.	.	TRBV29-1	TRBJ2-1	TGCAGCGTAACACACACCGAACATGAGCAGTTCTTC	CSVTHTEHEQFF
.	.	TRBV19	TRBJ2-7	TGTGCCAGTAGTGGCACGGGCTTCAGAGGCGAGCAGTACTTC	CASSGTGFRGEQYF
.	.	TRBV7-8	TRBJ1-1	TGTGCCAGCAGTTCGCAGGGAGGGAACACTGAAGCTTTCTTT	CASSSQGGNTEAFF
.	few	TRBV27	TRBJ2-7	TGTGCCAGCAGTTCCCCGGGCTTAAGCTCCTACGAGCAGTACTTC	CASSSPGLSSYEQYF
.	few	TRBV5-6	TRBJ1-1	TGTGCCAGCGGTGGCAGGGCCAACACTGAAGCTTTCTTT	CASGGRANTEAFF
.	.	TRBV18	TRBJ1-4	TGTGCCAGCTCACCATACTCAACTAATGAAAAACTGTTTTTT	CASSPYSTNEKLFF
.	few	TRBV7-8	TRBJ2-7	TGTGCCAGCAGCTTAGGAGAGGGTTCCTACGAGCAGTACTTC	CASSLGEGSYEQYF
.	.	TRBV2	TRBJ1-5	TGTGCCAGCAGTGAGGGAGGCCGACGAAGCAATCAGCCCCAGCATTTT	CASSEGGRRSNQPQHF
.	few	TRBV6-5	TRBJ2-7	TGTGCCAGCAGTTACTCGAGGTATGGACGGCCATACGAGCAGTACTTC	CASSYSRYGRPYEQYF
TRBD2	.	TRBV9	TRBJ2-3	TGTGCCAGCAGCCCCCGGACTAGCGGAGCTAGCACAGATACGCAGTATTTT	CASSPRTSGASTDTQYF
.	.	TRBV4-1	TRBJ2-5	TGCGCCAGCAGCCTCGATCCGGGGAGGTCAGGGACCCAGTACTTC	CASSLDPGRSGTQYF
.	.	TRBV5-4	TRBJ2-1	TGTGCCAGCAGCGGCCTCTTAAACAATGAGCAGTTCTTC	CASSGLLNNEQFF
.	once	TRBV21-1	TRBJ2-1	TGTGCCAGCAGCAAACGTGGTATCTACCGGGACATTTACTCCTACAATGAGCAGTTCTTC	CASSKRGIYRDIYSYNEQFF
TRBD1	few	TRBV27	TRBJ1-2	TGTGCCAGCAGTTTCGGGACAGGGGGGGGCTACACCTTC	CASSFGTGGGYTF
.	.	TRBV19	TRBJ1-2	TGTGCCAGTAGTAAGGAGAGACGAGCTAACTATGGCTACACCTTC	CASSKERRANYGYTF
.	.	TRBV5-1	TRBJ2-5	TGCGCCAGCAGCTTGGAGGGGGTACAAGAGACCCAGTACTTC	CASSLEGVQETQYF
TRBD2	.	TRBV5-6	TRBJ2-3	TGTGCCAGCAGCGGCGGGGGACCATTCCAGAGCACAGATACGCAGTATTTT	CASSGGGPFQSTDTQYF
.	.	TRBV9	TRBJ2-3	TGTGCCAGCAGCGTAGAGGACAGAGACACAGATACGCAGTATTTT	CASSVEDRDTDTQYF
.	.	TRBV4-2	TRBJ2-1	TGTGCCAGCAGCCAAGAGACGGGGAGCTCCTACAATGAGCAGTTCTTC	CASSQETGSSYNEQFF
.	.	TRBV4-2	TRBJ1-4	TGTGCCAGCAGCCAAGGCGCGTCAGATGCCAATGAAAAACTGTTTTTT	CASSQGASDANEKLFF
.	.	TRBV28	TRBJ2-3	TGTGCCAGCTCTTTGCGGGGAGCCTCGGATACGCAGTATTTT	CASSLRGASDTQYF
.	.	TRBV30	TRBJ2-2	TGTGCCTGGAGTGCCAGGGGCAACGGGGAGCTGTTTTTT	CAWSARGNGELFF
.	.	TRBV15	TRBJ2-5	TGTGCCACCAGCAGAGCCGAAGGGGAGACCCAGTACTTC	CATSRAEGETQYF
.	.	TRBV19	TRBJ2-3	TGTGCCAGTAAGGAGCCGCGCACAGATACGCAGTATTTT	CASKEPRTDTQYF
TRBD1	once	TRBV5-1	TRBJ1-2	TGCGCCAGCAGCACTTACTCAGGGGGCGATGGCTACACCTTC	CASSTYSGGDGYTF
TRBD1	many	TRBV7-6	TRBJ2-2	TGTGCCAGCAGCTTCACAGGGGGACCGGGCACCGGGGAGCTGTTTTTT	CASSFTGGPGTGELFF
TRBD2	.	TRBV2	TRBJ2-7	TGTGCCAGCAGCTATCCGGGACTAGCTTACGAGCAGTACTTC	CASSYPGLAYEQYF
TRBD2	few	TRBV7-8	TRBJ2-5	TGTGCCAGCAGCTTAGGGTCCGTAGCGGGAGGGCAGGAGACCCAGTACTTC	CASSLGSVAGGQETQYF
TRBD1	few	TRBV7-9	TRBJ2-5	TGTGCCAGCAGCTTTGGCCGAGGGACAGCCCTGGGGACCCAGTACTTC	CASSFGRGTALGTQYF